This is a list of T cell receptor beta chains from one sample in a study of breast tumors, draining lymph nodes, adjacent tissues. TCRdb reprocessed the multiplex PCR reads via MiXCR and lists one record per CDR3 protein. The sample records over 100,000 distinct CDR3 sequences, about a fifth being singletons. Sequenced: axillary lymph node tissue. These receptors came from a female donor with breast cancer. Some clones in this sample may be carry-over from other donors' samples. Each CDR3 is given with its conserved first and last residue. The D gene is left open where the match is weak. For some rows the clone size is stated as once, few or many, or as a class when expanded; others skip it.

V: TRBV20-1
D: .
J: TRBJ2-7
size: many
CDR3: CSAPAEHEQYF
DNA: TGCAGTGCTCCCGCCGAGCACGAGCAGTACTTC

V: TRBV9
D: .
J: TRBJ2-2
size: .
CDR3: CASSFSGNTGEPFF
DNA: TGTGCCAGCAGCTTCAGCGGCAACACCGGGGAGCCGTTTTTT

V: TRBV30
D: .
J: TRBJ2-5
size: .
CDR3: CAWSVPGARKETQYF
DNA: TGTGCCTGGAGTGTACCGGGGGCGCGAAAAGAGACCCAGTACTTC

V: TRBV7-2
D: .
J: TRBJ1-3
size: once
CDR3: CASRSNSGNTIYF
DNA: TGTGCCAGCAGGTCAAACTCTGGAAACACCATATATTTT

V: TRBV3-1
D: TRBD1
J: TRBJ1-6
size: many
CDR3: CASSQAAGGGSPLHF
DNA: TGTGCCAGCAGCCAAGCAGCAGGGGGCGGTTCACCCCTCCACTTT

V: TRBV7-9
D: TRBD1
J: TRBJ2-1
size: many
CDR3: CASSPSGTGLSSEQFF
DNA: TGTGCCAGCAGCCCCTCCGGGACAGGTCTGTCGAGTGAGCAGTTCTTC

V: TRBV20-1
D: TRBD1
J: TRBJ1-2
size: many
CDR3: CSASRQGATNYGYTF
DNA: TGCAGTGCTTCCCGACAGGGGGCTACAAACTATGGCTACACCTTC

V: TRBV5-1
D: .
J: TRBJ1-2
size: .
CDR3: CASSLEADIGGYTF
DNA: TGCGCCAGCAGCTTGGAGGCCGACATCGGTGGCTACACCTTC

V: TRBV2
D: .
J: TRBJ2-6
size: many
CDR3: CASSVASARSGANVLTF
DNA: TGTGCCAGCAGTGTGGCTAGCGCCCGCTCTGGGGCCAACGTCCTGACTTTC

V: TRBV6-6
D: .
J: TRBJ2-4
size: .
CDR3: CASNPGGNIQYF
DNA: TGTGCCAGCAATCCAGGGGGGAACATTCAGTACTTC

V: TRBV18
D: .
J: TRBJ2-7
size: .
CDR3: CASSRFASAPYEQYF
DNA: TGTGCCAGCTCACGGTTCGCCAGCGCCCCCTACGAGCAGTACTTC

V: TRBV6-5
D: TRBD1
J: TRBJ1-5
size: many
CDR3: CASRPGQGNQPQHF
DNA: TGTGCCAGCAGACCGGGACAGGGGAATCAGCCCCAGCATTTT

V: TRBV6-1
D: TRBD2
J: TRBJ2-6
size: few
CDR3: CASSVSGGHVGANVLTF
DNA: TGTGCCAGCAGTGTTAGCGGGGGGCACGTTGGGGCCAACGTCCTGACTTTC

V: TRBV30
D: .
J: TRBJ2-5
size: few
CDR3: CAWSVGGFLQETQYF
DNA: TGTGCCTGGAGTGTTGGGGGCTTCTTACAAGAGACCCAGTACTTC

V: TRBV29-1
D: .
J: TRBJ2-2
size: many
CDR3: CSVDPARGMSIFAGQGDTGELFF
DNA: TGCAGCGTTGACCCCGCCCGGGGAATGTCGATTTTCGCGGGGCAGGGGGACACCGGGGAGCTGTTTTTT

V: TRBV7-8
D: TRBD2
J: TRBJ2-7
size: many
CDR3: CASSPRQGLAGVSYEQYF
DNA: TGTGCCAGCAGCCCGCGACAGGGGCTAGCGGGAGTGTCCTACGAGCAGTACTTC

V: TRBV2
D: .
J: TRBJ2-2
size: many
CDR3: CASNLDGGELFF
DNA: TGTGCCAGCAATTTAGATGGCGGGGAGCTGTTTTTT